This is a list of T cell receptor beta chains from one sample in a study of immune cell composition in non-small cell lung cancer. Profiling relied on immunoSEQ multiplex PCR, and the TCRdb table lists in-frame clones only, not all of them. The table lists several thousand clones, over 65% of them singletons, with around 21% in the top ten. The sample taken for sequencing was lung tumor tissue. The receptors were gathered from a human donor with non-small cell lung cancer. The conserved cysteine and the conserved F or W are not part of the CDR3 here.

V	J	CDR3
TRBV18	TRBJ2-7	ASSPRGFGYEQY
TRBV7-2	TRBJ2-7	ASSLTGNSYEQY
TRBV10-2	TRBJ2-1	AGGQGGYNEQF
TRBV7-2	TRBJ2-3	ASRVGGADTQY
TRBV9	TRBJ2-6	ASSARGQGRSGANVLT
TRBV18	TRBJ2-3	ASSLTTMDTQY
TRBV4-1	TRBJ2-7	ASSQGRGSYEQY
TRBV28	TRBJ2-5	ASSRDSGRGRETQY
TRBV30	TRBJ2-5	AGRGLATGTQY
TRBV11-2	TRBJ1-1	ASSLDRGAEAF
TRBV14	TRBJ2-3	ASSLDRGLKSDTQY
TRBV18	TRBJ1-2	ASSPPHGQGYGYT
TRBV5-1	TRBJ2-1	ASSLVGAAGGEQF
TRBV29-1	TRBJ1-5	SVRTGDQPQH
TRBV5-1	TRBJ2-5	ASSLDGGGASETQY
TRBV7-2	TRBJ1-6	ASSLGPGTSLH
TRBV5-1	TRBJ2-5	ASSLKTPPETQY
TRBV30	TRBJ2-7	AWSQSVHEQY
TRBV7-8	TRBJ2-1	ASSKYTSGGANEQF
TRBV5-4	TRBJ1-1	ASSPVVNTEAF
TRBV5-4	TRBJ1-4	ASSLAATNEKLF
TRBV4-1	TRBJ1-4	ASSQGGGQGLLATNEKLF
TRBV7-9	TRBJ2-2	ASSRRQTGGTGELF
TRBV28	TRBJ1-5	ASSFLSSFSNQPQH
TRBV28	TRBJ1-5	ASSSPPRVRSNQPQH
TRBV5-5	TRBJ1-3	ASSWGWAGPSGNTIY
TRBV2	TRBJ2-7	ATRGTPGQATYEQY
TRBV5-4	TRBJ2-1	ASSSTSARMDEQF
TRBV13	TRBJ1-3	ASSADIRSGNTIY
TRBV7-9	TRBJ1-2	ASSPPGHGYGYT
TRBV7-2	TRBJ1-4	ASSWDSFNEKLF
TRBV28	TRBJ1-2	ASRPDQGFYGYT
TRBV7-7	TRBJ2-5	ASSLDGGQETQY
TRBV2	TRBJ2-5	ASSEAAGWETQY
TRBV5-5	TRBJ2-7	ASSPGTAPYEQY
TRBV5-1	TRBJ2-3	ASSLAVSDSTDTQY
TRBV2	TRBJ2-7	ASCQFGQGGGGEQY
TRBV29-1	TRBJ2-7	SAGRGGSEQY
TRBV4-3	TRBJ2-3	ASSQDRGLGADTQY
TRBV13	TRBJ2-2	ASSRTGAGELF
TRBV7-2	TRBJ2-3	ASSLRLAGSSLSAQY
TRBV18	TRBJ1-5	ASSPDRGGNQPQH
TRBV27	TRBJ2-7	ASSLNTGGEQY
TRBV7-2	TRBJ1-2	ASSFSLTSLAGYT
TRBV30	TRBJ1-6	AWRAGFGSPLH